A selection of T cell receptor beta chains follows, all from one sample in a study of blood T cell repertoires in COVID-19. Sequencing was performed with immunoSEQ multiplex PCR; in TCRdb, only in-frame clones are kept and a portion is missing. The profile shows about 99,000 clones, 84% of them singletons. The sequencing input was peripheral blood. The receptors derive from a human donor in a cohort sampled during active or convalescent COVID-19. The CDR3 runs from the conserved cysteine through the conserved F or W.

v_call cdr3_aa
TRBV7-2 CASSLLTLKGTQYF
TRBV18 CASSPATGEYGYTF
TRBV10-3 CATTPGDNQPQHF
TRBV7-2 CASSPPPTREELFF
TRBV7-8 CASSFKHNPGGLGYTF
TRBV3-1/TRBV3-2 CASSQEPASRGTGELFF
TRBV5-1 CASSLAGGAYSPLHF
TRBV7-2 CASSLRWGLTYEQYF
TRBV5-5 CASSAEGAANSGYTF
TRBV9 CASSVVAGRSSTDTQYF
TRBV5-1 CASSLAPAGGTVEQYF
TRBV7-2 CASSLTLASSGELFF
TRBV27 CASSHSGVQETQYF
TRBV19 CASRGTANTEAFF
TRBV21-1 CASNRDRRYEQYF
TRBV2 CASSDRLNTIYF
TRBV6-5 CASRKGQGDEKLFF
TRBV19 CASSIVGGASDTQYF
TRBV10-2 CASSESWGGEPQHF
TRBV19 CASSIEETAYEQYF
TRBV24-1 CATSLDGGGYTF
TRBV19 CATRQNKNTEAFF
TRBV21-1 CASSKRPGGYEQYF
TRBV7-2 CASSHPAGSGNTIYF
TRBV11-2 CASSLGVTGREKLFF
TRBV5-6 CASRSWGANEQFF
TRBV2 CASRRQGAENEQFF
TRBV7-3 CASSYRGAVTDTQYF
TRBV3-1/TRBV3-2 CASSTGQGNTGELFF
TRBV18 CASSPSERGTSQPQHF
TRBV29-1 CSVETGGGQPQHF
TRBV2 CASRSTGGGSYEQYF
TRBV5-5 CASSLLNSGNTIYF
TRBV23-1 CASSQSRGSEAEAFF
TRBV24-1 CATSENRDGFPGELFF
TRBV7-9 CASSNVAADYGYTF
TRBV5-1 CASSRGAGGTYEQYF
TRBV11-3 CASSSRGSGGTDTQYF
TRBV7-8 CASSLAFMTGQSGANVLTF
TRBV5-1 CASSSRGGSYNEQFF
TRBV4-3 CASSQERGNYEQYF
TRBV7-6 CASSSNPPGFSGNTIYF
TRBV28 CASGYDRAYNSPLHF
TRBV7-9 CASRGGANRYEQYF
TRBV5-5 CASKRTDNSPLHF
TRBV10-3 CAISARTYEQYF
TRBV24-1 CATSAPGHRHGEQFF